This T cell receptor (beta chain) comes out of a study of cytomegalovirus exposure and HLA in healthy donors. Study overall: An analysis done earlier identified some 120 million unique TCR beta sequences from about 179 million T cells. Study-level points and caveats: According to reports, the classifier identified cytomegalovirus status with high specificity and sensitivity. Many donors shared some public TCRs, even though most TCR sequences were rare.

The study ran its PCR with 60 Vbeta and 13 Jbeta primers. Using immunoSEQ multiplex PCR, the repertoire was profiled, and TCRdb retains in-frame clones only, with some absent. The table records approximately 110,000 clones, around three quarters of them present only once. The CDR3 is 15 residues long. The germline V gene has CDR1 SGHDN and CDR2 FVKESK. V lost 3 bases and J 6 bases, leaving 15 bases between the germline ends. On this clone itself: Its antigen is not identified.

Sequenced sample: PBMCs. The sequence derives from a human donor in good health. This chain joins TRBV14 and TRBJ2-1; D may be TRBD1 (6 bases). The CDR3 here is CASSHLGRGVNEQFF. The DNA for the CDR3 is TGTGCCAGCAGCCACTTGGGCAGGGGAGTCAATGAGCAGTTCTTC.